The 28 T cell receptor beta chains in this list originate from one sample, sequenced in a study of blood T cell repertoires in COVID-19. TCRdb keeps only in-frame clones here, not all; method: immunoSEQ multiplex PCR. Among 150,000 to 180,000 clones listed, approximately 80% were seen once. Sequenced material: peripheral blood. All receptors come from a woman aged 60-75 years with COVID-19, enrolled during active disease.

This chain joins TRBV5-8 and TRBJ1-2; D is perhaps TRBD1 (6 bases). The V gene's germline CDR1 is SGHTS and CDR2 YDEGEE. CDR3 length: 13 residues. Trimming left V 2 bases short and J 3 bases short, with 8 bases between. DNA for the CDR3: TGTGCCAGCAGCTTAAAGGGGGACTATGGCTACACCTTC. Translation: CASSLKGDYGYTF.

This CDR3 reads CASSLGSIPQYF. Written as DNA, the CDR3 is TGTGCCAGCAGCTTAGGGAGTATCCCGCAGTATTTT. This rearrangement joins TRBV7-9 to TRBJ2-3; D remains unclear. The germline CDR1 and CDR2 sequences are SEHNR and FQNEAQ (reference sequence). V was cut by 1 base and J by 10 bases, with 9 bases left in between. CDR3 size: 12 residues.

The CDR3 spells CASSPLDRLGGYTF. The CDR3 DNA follows: TGTGCCAGCTCACCACTCGACAGGCTAGGAGGCTACACCTTC. The chain is built from TRBV18 and TRBJ1-2; tentatively, D is TRBD1 (6 bases). Germline V gives CDR1 KGHSH, CDR2 LQKENI. Trimming shortened V by 1 base and J by 8 bases, and 14 bases separated the two germline ends. The CDR3 contains 14 residues.

The chain is built from TRBV25-1 and TRBJ2-1, with TRBD2 matching 12 bases. Germline V CDR1 and CDR2: MGHDK, SYGVNS. The length of the CDR3 is 17 residues. V shed 7 bases, J shed 6 bases, and the junction held 13 bases outside the gene matches. The DNA for the CDR3 is TGTGCCAGCACGGAGAGTCGTGGACTAGCGGGGACCAATGAGCAGTTCTTC. Translation: CASTESRGLAGTNEQFF.

This clone was seen only a few times. The V and J genes are TRBV21-1 and TRBJ1-2; the table's D call, TRBD1, was not checked against the DNA. TRBV21-1 is shown as a pseudogene. This CDR3 has 15 amino acids. CDR3 DNA: TGTGCCAGCAGCACTAACCGGGACAGGGGAGGCGGCTACACCTTC. This codes for CASSTNRDRGGGYTF.

This chain joins TRBV5-1 and TRBJ2-3; a possible D gene is TRBD2 (5 bases). Between the trimmed V and J ends, which lost 1 base and 6 bases, there was a span of 9 bases. This CDR3 comprises 13 residues. Germline assignment: CDR1 SGHRS and CDR2 YFSETQ. DNA for the CDR3: TGCGCCAGCAGCTTGACTAGTTCTGATACGCAGTATTTT. As protein: CASSLTSSDTQYF.

The chain has TRBV18 and TRBJ2-3; 8 positions match TRBD2. The ends lost 6 bases at V and 5 bases at J; junction bases unmatched: 7. The CDR3 is 14 amino acids. CDR1 is KGHSH and CDR2 is LQKENI in the germline V gene. CDR3 protein: CASSRGRTKDTQYF. In DNA form, the CDR3 reads TGTGCCAGCTCTCGCGGGAGGACGAAAGATACGCAGTATTTT. Full variable domain (missing parts from reference TRBV18 and TRBJ2-3): NAGVMQNPRHLVRRRGQEARLRCSPMKGHSHVYWYRQLPEEGLKFMVYLQKENIIDESGMPKERFSAEFPKEGPSILRIQQVVRGDSAAYFCASSRGRTKDTQYFGPGTRLTVL.

The J gene is TRBJ1-1, the V gene TRBV3-1 (or the pseudogene TRBV3-2); a possible D gene is TRBD1 (5 bases). Germline V lookup: CDR1 LGHDT, CDR2 YNNKEL (reference sequence). The length of the CDR3 is 13 residues. V lost 10 bases, J lost 0 bases, and 12 bases lay in between. CDR3 nucleotides: TGTGCCATCGCCCAGGGCCTGAACACTGAAGCTTTCTTT. Its translation is CAIAQGLNTEAFF.

Only one count was recorded for this clone. V and J are TRBV3-1 (or the pseudogene TRBV3-2) and TRBJ2-1; a weak D match, TRBD1 (7 bases). The CDR3 extends over 16 amino acids. Trimming left V 4 bases short and J 9 bases short, with 22 bases between. Germline CDR1 reads LGHDT; CDR2 reads YNNKEL (reference sequence). CDR3: CASSLRAGGGSSEQFF. The CDR3 bases are TGTGCCAGCAGCCTTCGGGCAGGGGGAGGTTCCAGTGAGCAGTTCTTC.

The V gene is TRBV10-2, the J gene TRBJ1-2; D perhaps matches TRBD1 (5 bases). V lost 0 bases, J lost 4 bases, and 15 bases lay in between. Looked up from germline, CDR1 is WSHSY and CDR2 is SAAADI. The CDR3 runs to 16 residues. The CDR3 DNA reads TGCGCCAGCAGTGAGTCGACCGGGGGAACCCTCTATGGCTACACCTTC. Translated: CASSESTGGTLYGYTF.

The chain couples TRBV24-1 to TRBJ2-5, with a possible D match to TRBD1 (6 bases). Germline CDR1 and CDR2: KGHDR and SFDVKD. The ends were cut back, 4 bases at V and 5 bases at J, with 19 bases in the middle. CDR3 length: 16 amino acids. CDR3 in amino acids: CATSDSGTLRGETQYF. The CDR3 DNA follows: TGTGCCACCAGTGACTCCGGGACACTAAGGGGGGAGACCCAGTACTTC.

V gene TRBV7-9 combines with J gene TRBJ2-3, with 7 bases aligning to TRBD2. There are 15 residues in the CDR3. The V segment lost 5 bases and the J segment 5 bases; nucleotides outside the gene matches: 10. Per germline, CDR1 SEHNR and CDR2 FQNEAQ (reference sequence). CDR3 sequence: CASSPRDYAKDTQYF. The CDR3, as DNA: TGTGCCAGCAGCCCTCGGGACTACGCCAAAGATACGCAGTATTTT.

The rearrangement joins TRBV19 to TRBJ2-7, with D possibly TRBD1 on 6 matching bases. The CDR3 loop spans 14 amino acids. Germline CDR1 reads LNHDA; CDR2 reads SQIVND (reference sequence). The V end was cut by 7 bases, the J end by 2 bases, with 15 bases between. The CDR3 reads CASIRDKPPYEQYF. CDR3 nucleotides: TGTGCCAGTATCCGGGACAAACCCCCCTACGAGCAGTACTTC.

This chain joins TRBV11-2 and TRBJ1-1, with 9 bases fitting TRBD1. The CDR3 length is 18 residues. Germline V lookup: CDR1 SGHAT, CDR2 FQNNGV. With 5 bases clipped from V and 0 bases from J, the junction kept 13 bases outside the gene matches. CDR3 sequence reads: CASSQAGQGTSMNTEAFF. The CDR3 nucleotides read TGTGCCAGCAGCCAAGCGGGACAGGGAACGTCGATGAACACTGAAGCTTTCTTT.

The chain employs TRBV10-3 and TRBJ2-1; D not resolved. Germline loops: CDR1 ENHRY, CDR2 SYGVKD. V lost 2 bases and J 9 bases, leaving 11 bases between the germline ends. CDR3 length: 13 residues. CDR3 sequence: CAISELVSGEQFF. CDR3 nucleotide sequence: TGTGCCATCAGTGAGCTGGTATCCGGTGAGCAGTTCTTC.

This clone appeared once. V gene TRBV5-8 combines with J gene TRBJ2-7; 8 nucleotides align to TRBD1. CDR3 size: 15 residues. Looked up from germline, CDR1 is SGHTS and CDR2 is YDEGEE. The trim removed 0 bases at V and 2 bases at J, leaving 4 bases unmatched. CDR3 in amino acids: CASSLAGGYPYEQYV. The DNA for the CDR3 is TGTGCCAGCAGCTTGGCAGGGGGCTACCCCTACGAGCAGTACGTC.

This clone has just one count. The CDR3 loop is CAIRGQGDFTEAFF. CDR3 sequence (DNA): TGTGCCATCAGAGGACAGGGGGACTTCACTGAAGCTTTCTTT. The V gene is TRBV10-3, the J gene TRBJ1-1; 10 bases are shared with TRBD1. J was trimmed by 4 bases and V by 6 bases; bases with no gene match: 5. CDR3 size: 14 residues. The V gene's germline CDR1 is ENHRY and CDR2 SYGVKD.

The chain is built from TRBV19 and TRBJ2-7, with 9 bases matching TRBD2. Germline CDR1 reads LNHDA; CDR2 reads SQIVND (reference sequence). Unmatched junction bases numbered 12, after V lost 6 bases and J lost 6 bases. The CDR3 length is 15 residues. The CDR3 region has the DNA TGTGCCAGTAGCCAACTAGCGGGTCTCACCCTCGAGCAGTACTTC. It encodes CASSQLAGLTLEQYF.

This clone was picked up a small number of times. This chain links TRBV18 with TRBJ2-7; 10 bases are shared with TRBD2. Germline CDR1 reads KGHSH; CDR2 reads LQKENI. CDR3 size: 15 residues. V was pared by 1 base and J by 0 bases, with 0 bases of the junction left unmatched. Written as DNA, the CDR3 is TGTGCCAGCTCACCACGGACTAGCGGCTCCTACGAGCAGTACTTC. It is translated as CASSPRTSGSYEQYF.

This clone was detected only a few times. The chain combines TRBV5-1 with TRBJ1-1; tentative D call: TRBD1 (5 bases). Germline V gene data show CDR1 as SGHRS and CDR2 as YFSETQ. Trimming removed 4 bases at V and 4 bases at J, with 20 bases between. This CDR3 is 16 amino acids long. The CDR3 spells CASSRGREGLGTEAFF. CDR3 DNA: TGCGCCAGCAGCAGGGGCAGGGAAGGTTTAGGCACTGAAGCTTTCTTT.

The sample holds a few counts of this clone. The chain has TRBV24-1 and TRBJ1-2; perhaps TRBD1 as D (5 bases). Per germline, CDR1 KGHDR and CDR2 SFDVKD. This CDR3 spans 13 amino acids. The V gene lost 3 bases and the J gene lost 4 bases, with 8 bases spanning the gap. Here the CDR3 DNA reads TGTGCCACCAGTGATCAGGGATTCTATGGCTACACCTTC. It is translated as CATSDQGFYGYTF.

The chain carries TRBV5-8 and TRBJ1-6, with 7 bases aligning to TRBD1. In germline, CDR1 is SGHTS, CDR2 YDEGEE. The ends lost 0 bases at V and 8 bases at J; junction bases unmatched: 5. The CDR3 totals 15 residues. The CDR3 is CASSLEGGGYSPLHF. DNA for the CDR3: TGTGCCAGCAGCTTGGAAGGGGGCGGATATTCACCCCTCCACTTT. The complete variable domain, with remaining parts taken from reference TRBV5-8 and TRBJ1-6, reads EAGVTQSPTHLIKTRGQQATLRCSPISGHTSVYWYQQALGLGLQFLLWYDEGEERNRGNFPPRFSGRQFPNYSSELNVNALELEDSALYLCASSLEGGGYSPLHFGNGTRLTVT.

The chain joins TRBV5-1 to TRBJ2-2; TRBD1 is a possible D gene (5 bases). The CDR3 length is 15 residues. Trimming cost V 0 bases and J 2 bases, with 8 bases left between them. Germline lookup yields CDR1 SGHRS and CDR2 YFSETQ. In DNA form, the CDR3 reads TGCGCCAGCAGCTTGGCGCAGGGAAACACCGGGGAGCTGTTTTTT. Translated, it gives CASSLAQGNTGELFF.

The rearrangement joins TRBV19 to TRBJ1-5; tentative D call: TRBD1 (5 bases). The CDR3 extends over 13 amino acids. Germline lookup yields CDR1 LNHDA and CDR2 SQIVND (reference sequence). The V gene lost 5 bases and the J gene lost 9 bases, with 14 bases spanning the gap. CDR3 nucleotide sequence: TGTGCCAGTAGTTCTCCAGGGTGGGGGCCCCAGCATTTT. Its protein is CASSSPGWGPQHF.

V and J are TRBV6-5 and TRBJ1-1; D is unresolved. The CDR3 length is 14 residues. Germline V lookup: CDR1 MNHEY, CDR2 SVGAGI. V shed 6 bases and J shed 3 bases, with 14 bases lying between them. The CDR3 sequence is CASRPSFPDTEAFF. The DNA of the CDR3 is TGTGCCAGCAGACCCAGTTTCCCTGACACTGAAGCTTTCTTT.

The rearrangement links TRBV6-5 to TRBJ1-5; a weak D match, TRBD1 (5 bases). The CDR3 has 15 residues. CDR1 and CDR2 from the germline V gene are MNHEY and SVGAGI. Between the trimmed V and J ends, which lost 5 bases and 2 bases, there was a span of 13 bases. CDR3 DNA sequence: TGTGCCAGCAGTAAACAGGTTGGGGGCAATCAGCCCCAGCATTTT. This codes for CASSKQVGGNQPQHF.

The V call is TRBV30, the J call TRBJ1-2; D uncertain. Germline CDR1 and CDR2: GTSNPN and SVGIG (reference sequence). This CDR3 region has 14 residues. V shed 1 base and J shed 4 bases, with 13 bases lying between them. The CDR3 nucleotides are TGTGCCTGGAGTGCCCCCCGGTTCACCTATGGCTACACCTTC. Encoded protein: CAWSAPRFTYGYTF.

This clone was seen a handful of times. CDR3 in DNA: TGCGCCAGCAGGTACGGACTAGCGGGCCAAGAGACCCAGTACTTC. This gives the protein CASRYGLAGQETQYF. The J gene is TRBJ2-5, the V gene TRBV5-1; 11 bases fit TRBD2. After removal of 5 bases from V and 1 base from J, the junction contained 4 bases not matched to a gene. Germline CDR1 reads SGHRS; CDR2 reads YFSETQ. This CDR3 has 15 amino acids.